The 25 T cell receptor beta chains given below trace back to one sample, sequenced in a study of cytomegalovirus exposure and HLA in healthy donors. Both 60 Vbeta primers and 13 Jbeta primers went into the PCR. Here immunoSEQ multiplex PCR was the method, and the copy in TCRdb shows in-frame clones only, minus some. Among 120,000 or so clones, around 66% were seen once, and the ten largest hold 1.5% to 1.9%. The sequenced sample was PBMCs. Receptors originate from a man between 18 and 29 years old in good health and CMV-seronegative.

The chain recombines TRBV7-6 with TRBJ2-5, with D hard to call. CDR1 is SGHVS and CDR2 is FNYEAQ in the germline V gene. V lost 4 bases and J lost 5, with 8 bases in between. This CDR3 has 12 residues. CDR3 residues: CASSSPPETQYF. The CDR3 DNA follows: TGTGCCAGCAGCTCCCCCCCGGAGACCCAGTACTTC.

V and J are TRBV19 and TRBJ1-1; maybe TRBD1 (5 bases). V lost 8 bases and J lost 1, with 14 bases in between. Looked up from germline, CDR1 is LNHDA and CDR2 is SQIVND (reference sequence). The length of the CDR3 is 14 residues. CDR3 sequence reads: CASSLKTANTEAFF. The CDR3 DNA reads as TGTGCCAGTTCCCTCAAGACAGCGAACACTGAAGCTTTCTTT.

V and J are TRBV7-2 and TRBJ1-6; no reliable D call. CDR3 length equals 14 residues. V lost 5 bases and J lost 7, with 12 bases in between. Per germline, CDR1 SGHTA and CDR2 FQGNSA. CDR3 DNA sequence: TGTGCCAGCAGCACGACGGCCGGGAATTCACCCCTCCACTTT. As protein: CASSTTAGNSPLHF.

The rearrangement joins TRBV11-2 to TRBJ2-7; D call uncertain. V was trimmed by 8 bases and J by 1 base, leaving 15 bases between them. This CDR3 is built from 14 residues. CDR1 is SGHAT, CDR2 FQNNGV, per germline. The CDR3, as DNA: TGTGCCAGCCAACCACGGGTTCTTTCCTACGAGCAGTACTTC. Encoded protein: CASQPRVLSYEQYF.

The rearrangement links TRBV5-6 to TRBJ2-5; tentative D call: TRBD2 (6 bases). Germline-derived CDR1 and CDR2 are SGHDT and YYEEEE. V dropped 2 bases and J dropped 5 bases, with 16 bases sitting between them. The CDR3 totals 15 residues. The CDR3 DNA reads TGTGCCAGCAGCTTAGCCAGGGAGGTTTGGGAGACCCAGTACTTC. Its protein product is CASSLAREVWETQYF.

The chain employs TRBV7-9 and TRBJ1-1; 8 bases match TRBD1. The V and J ends lost 1 base and 1 base, in that order; junction bases with no gene match: 5. The CDR3 is 16 amino acids. The germline V gene encodes CDR1 SEHNR and CDR2 FQNEAQ (reference sequence). The CDR3 DNA is TGTGCCAGCAGCTTAGTTGGGACAGGAAGGAACACTGAAGCTTTCTTT. Its translation: CASSLVGTGRNTEAFF.

This clone occurred once. At one end, the junction sequence differs from germline, possibly due to a read error. This chain connects TRBV6-4 to TRBJ1-2; 8 positions agree with TRBD1. The CDR3 length is 14 residues. In germline, CDR1 is MRHNA, CDR2 SNTAGT. The CDR3 DNA follows: TGTGCCAGCAGGAGGACGACAGGGGCTCAGAGCTACCCCTTC. Its protein is CASRRTTGAQSYPF.

This clone was counted a few times. The chain links TRBV7-9 to TRBJ2-5; 7 nucleotides agree with TRBD1. The DNA end favors TRBJ2-7, so the J call may be wrong. The CDR3 sequence is 14 residues long. CDR1 is SEHNR and CDR2 is FQNEAQ in the germline V gene (reference sequence). CDR3: CASAQGTATYEQYF. The CDR3 region has the DNA TGTGCCAGCGCACAGGGGACCGCGACCTACGAGCAGTACTTC.

Here the CDR3 reads CASSLVASGRISGEQYF. As DNA, the CDR3 is TGTGCCAGCAGCTTAGTTGCTAGCGGGAGGATATCGGGCGAGCAGTACTTC. The chain employs TRBV7-2 and TRBJ2-7; TRBD2 agrees at 11 bases. Germline loops: CDR1 SGHTA, CDR2 FQGNSA. This CDR3 contains 17 residues. J was trimmed by 6 bases and V by 1 base; bases with no gene match: 11.

This rearrangement joins TRBV27 to TRBJ2-3; D call uncertain. The germline gives CDR1 MNHEY, CDR2 SMNVEV (reference sequence). V was shortened by 1 base and J by 1 base, with 9 bases between the two germline ends. The CDR3 has 15 residues. DNA for the CDR3: TGTGCCAGCAGTTTATTTATTGAGCGCACAGATACGCAGTATTTT. It translates to CASSLFIERTDTQYF.

The rearrangement joins TRBV15 to TRBJ2-4; 7 bases fit TRBD1. The germline V gene encodes CDR1 LNHNV and CDR2 YYDKDF (reference sequence). Unmatched junction bases numbered 17, after V lost 3 bases and J lost 0 bases. The CDR3 has 20 amino acids. In DNA, the CDR3 is TGTGCCACCAGCAGTGGGTTAGGGACAGAACAAAACATAGCCAAAAACATTCAGTACTTC. This gives the protein CATSSGLGTEQNIAKNIQYF.

The V gene is TRBV29-1, the J gene TRBJ2-1, with 7 bases identical to TRBD1. J gave up 7 bases and V 5 bases, and 11 bases lay outside the gene matches. The CDR3 loop spans 14 amino acids. The germline CDR1 and CDR2 sequences are SQVTM and ANQGSEA. DNA of the CDR3: TGCAGCGTTCCCCCTCGGGACAGCGCAAATGAGCAGTTCTTC. Translating it yields CSVPPRDSANEQFF.

The V and J genes are TRBV13 and TRBJ2-1, with TRBD2 matching 11 bases. V dropped 5 bases and J dropped 9; count of bases not matched to a gene: 9. The CDR3 has 15 residues. Germline CDR1 is PRHDT and CDR2 is FYEKMQ (reference sequence). The DNA for the CDR3 is TGTGCCAGCAGCCCCCGGGTAGCGGGAGGGCTTGAGCAGTTCTTC. This gives the protein CASSPRVAGGLEQFF. The complete variable domain, with remaining parts taken from reference TRBV13 and TRBJ2-1, reads AAGVIQSPRHLIKEKRETATLKCYPIPRHDTVYWYQQGPGQDPQFLISFYEKMQSDKGSIPDRFSAQQFSDYHSELNMSSLELGDSALYFCASSPRVAGGLEQFFGPGTRLTVL.

This clone has more than one count but fewer than ten. V usage is TRBV29-1 and J usage is TRBJ2-3, with D perhaps matching TRBD2 (5 bases). This CDR3 has 12 amino acids. The germline V gene has CDR1 SQVTM and CDR2 ANQGSEA. Trimming took off 0 bases at V and 14 bases at J, with 15 bases between the two ends. The CDR3 region has the DNA TGCAGCGTTGAAGATGGAGCTCGGGGATGGTATTTT. Residues: CSVEDGARGWYF.

The CDR3, as DNA: TGTGCCAGCAGTTACTCCCGGACAGACTCCTACGAGCAGTACTTC. Amino acid sequence: CASSYSRTDSYEQYF. This chain links TRBV6-5 with TRBJ2-7; D might be TRBD1 (6 bases). V lost 0 bases and J lost 0, with 9 bases in between. The CDR3 extends over 15 amino acids. Germline V gene sequence: CDR1 MNHEY, CDR2 SVGAGI.

The chain has TRBV6-1 and TRBJ2-5; 8 bases agree with TRBD1. With 8 bases clipped from V and 9 bases from J, the junction kept 17 bases outside the gene matches. CDR1 is MNHNS and CDR2 is SASEGT in the germline V gene. The CDR3 has 15 residues. CDR3 coding DNA: TGTGCCAGCGGGACGGACAGGGAATTCGGCGAGGCCCAGTACTTC. Its translation: CASGTDREFGEAQYF.

The rearrangement joins TRBV28 to TRBJ1-5, with D perhaps matching TRBD1 (5 bases). The germline V gene has CDR1 MDHEN and CDR2 SYDVKM. The CDR3 has 12 residues. The V end lost 3 bases, the J end lost 11 bases, and 11 bases lay between the germline ends. CDR3: CASSFRGRTQHF. For the CDR3, the DNA is TGTGCCAGCAGTTTTCGGGGGAGGACCCAGCATTTT.

This clone was seen a handful of times. The V call is TRBV5-6, the J call TRBJ2-3; 8 bases are a match to TRBD2. Germline V gene lookup returns CDR1 SGHDT and CDR2 YYEEEE. CDR3 length equals 16 residues. V shed 0 bases, J shed 2 bases, and the junction held 5 bases outside the gene matches. Written as DNA, the CDR3 is TGTGCCAGCAGCTTGGCGGGGACTAGGGCCACAGATACGCAGTATTTT. This translates into CASSLAGTRATDTQYF.

This clone has a single count. The V call is TRBV6-1, the J call TRBJ1-5, with D possibly TRBD1 on 5 matching bases. The CDR3 is 15 amino acids. CDR1 and CDR2 (germline): MNHNS, SASEGT. Trimming removed 2 bases from V and 7 bases from J, with 15 bases in between. The CDR3 reads CASSESAGLVQPQHF. The CDR3 bases are TGTGCCAGCAGTGAATCGGCAGGGTTAGTACAGCCCCAGCATTTT.

V usage is TRBV11-2 and J usage is TRBJ1-4; unclear D gene. V lost 5 bases to trimming and J lost 8 bases, with 12 bases between them. Germline V lookup: CDR1 SGHAT, CDR2 FQNNGV. The CDR3 spans 13 residues. The CDR3 DNA sequence: TGTGCCAGCAGCATCCGGGGATCGGAAAAACTGTTTTTT. It is translated as CASSIRGSEKLFF.

This rearrangement joins TRBV30 to TRBJ2-2; D is possibly TRBD2 (5 bases). Per the germline V gene, CDR1 is GTSNPN and CDR2 is SVGIG (reference sequence). The CDR3 sequence is 12 residues long. Trimming cost V 6 bases and J 5 bases, with 10 bases left between them. The chain's CDR3 is CACPTGTGELFF. In DNA, the CDR3 is TGTGCCTGCCCGACGGGGACCGGGGAGCTGTTTTTT.

This rearrangement joins TRBV28 to TRBJ2-1; 10 bases are a match to TRBD2. Trimming cost V 4 bases and J 9 bases; bases outside gene matches: 9. This CDR3 has 15 amino acids. Per the germline V gene, CDR1 is MDHEN and CDR2 is SYDVKM. CDR3 in amino acids: CASSSWASGSVEQFF. CDR3 DNA: TGTGCCAGCAGTTCATGGGCTAGCGGGAGCGTTGAGCAGTTCTTC.

This clone was seen a handful of times. The chain employs TRBV28 and TRBJ1-4, with TRBD1 matching 11 bases. Germline-derived CDR1 and CDR2 are MDHEN and SYDVKM. The CDR3 spans 15 residues. With 5 bases clipped from V and 10 bases from J, the junction kept 9 bases outside the gene matches. CDR3 sequence reads: CASSPLGQGAGKLFF. The CDR3 DNA reads as TGTGCCAGCAGTCCCCTCGGACAGGGGGCAGGAAAACTGTTTTTT.

J is TRBJ1-5 and V is TRBV15; D gene ambiguous. V dropped 0 bases and J dropped 5 bases, with 8 bases sitting between them. CDR3 size: 14 residues. Germline CDR1 is LNHNV and CDR2 is YYDKDF (reference sequence). The CDR3 loop reads CATSRDLSDQPQHF. Here the CDR3 DNA reads TGTGCCACCAGCAGAGATCTTTCAGATCAGCCCCAGCATTTT.

This chain connects TRBV28 to TRBJ2-1, with D perhaps TRBD1 (5 bases). This CDR3 contains 15 residues. Trimming took off 3 bases at V and 7 bases at J, with 16 bases between the two ends. Germline-derived CDR1 and CDR2 are MDHEN and SYDVKM. The CDR3 loop is CASSFPGRRVNEQFF. In DNA, the CDR3 is TGTGCCAGCAGTTTTCCAGGGCGTAGGGTTAATGAGCAGTTCTTC.